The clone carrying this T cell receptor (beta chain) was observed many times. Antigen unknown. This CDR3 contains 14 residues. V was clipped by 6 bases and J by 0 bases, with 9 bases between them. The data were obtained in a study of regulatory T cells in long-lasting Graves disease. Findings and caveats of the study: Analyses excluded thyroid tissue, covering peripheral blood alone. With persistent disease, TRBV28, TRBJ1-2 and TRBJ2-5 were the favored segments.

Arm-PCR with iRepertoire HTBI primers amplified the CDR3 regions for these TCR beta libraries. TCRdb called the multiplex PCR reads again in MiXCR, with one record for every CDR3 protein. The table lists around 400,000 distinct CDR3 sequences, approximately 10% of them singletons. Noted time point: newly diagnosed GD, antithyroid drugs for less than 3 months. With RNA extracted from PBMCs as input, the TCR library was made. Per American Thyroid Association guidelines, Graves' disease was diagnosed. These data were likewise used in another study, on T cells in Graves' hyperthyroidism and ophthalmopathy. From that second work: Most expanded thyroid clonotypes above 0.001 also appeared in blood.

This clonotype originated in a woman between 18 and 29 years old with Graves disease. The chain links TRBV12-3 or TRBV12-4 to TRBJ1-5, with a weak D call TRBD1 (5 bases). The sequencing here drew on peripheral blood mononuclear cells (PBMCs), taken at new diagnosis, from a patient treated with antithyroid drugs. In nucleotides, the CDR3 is TGTGCCAGCAGAAGGGGCGGTAGCAATCAGCCCCAGCATTTT. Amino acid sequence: CASRRGGSNQPQHF.